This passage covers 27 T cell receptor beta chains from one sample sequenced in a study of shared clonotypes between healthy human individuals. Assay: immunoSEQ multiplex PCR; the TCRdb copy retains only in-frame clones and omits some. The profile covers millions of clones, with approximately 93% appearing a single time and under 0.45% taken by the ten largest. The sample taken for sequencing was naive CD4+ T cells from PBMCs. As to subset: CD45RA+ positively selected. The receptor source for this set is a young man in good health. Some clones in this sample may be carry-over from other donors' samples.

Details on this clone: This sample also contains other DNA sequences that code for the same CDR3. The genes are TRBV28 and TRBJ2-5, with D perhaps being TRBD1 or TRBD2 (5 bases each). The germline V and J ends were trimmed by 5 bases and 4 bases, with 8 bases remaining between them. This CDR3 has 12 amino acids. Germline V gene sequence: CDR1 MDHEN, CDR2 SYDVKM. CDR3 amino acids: CASSSGGETQYF. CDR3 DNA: TGTGCCAGCAGTAGTGGGGGAGAGACCCAGTACTTC.

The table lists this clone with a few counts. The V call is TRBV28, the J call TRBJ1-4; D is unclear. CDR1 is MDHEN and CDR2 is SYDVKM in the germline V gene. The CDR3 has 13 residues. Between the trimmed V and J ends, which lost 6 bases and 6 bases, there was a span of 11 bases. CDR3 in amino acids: CASSLRPDEKLFF. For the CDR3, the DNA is TGTGCCAGCAGCCTGCGCCCTGATGAAAAACTGTTTTTT.

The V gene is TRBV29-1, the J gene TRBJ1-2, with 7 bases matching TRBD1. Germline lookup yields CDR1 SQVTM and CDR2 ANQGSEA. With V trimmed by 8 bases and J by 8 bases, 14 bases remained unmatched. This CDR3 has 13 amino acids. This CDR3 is CSCGERGPRGYTF. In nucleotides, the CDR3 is TGCAGCTGCGGGGAGAGGGGGCCTAGAGGCTACACCTTC.

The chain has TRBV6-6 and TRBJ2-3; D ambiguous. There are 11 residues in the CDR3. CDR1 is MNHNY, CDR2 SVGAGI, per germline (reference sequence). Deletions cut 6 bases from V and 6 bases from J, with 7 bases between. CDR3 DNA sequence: TGTGCCAGCAGGCTGCGGGATACGCAGTATTTT. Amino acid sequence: CASRLRDTQYF.

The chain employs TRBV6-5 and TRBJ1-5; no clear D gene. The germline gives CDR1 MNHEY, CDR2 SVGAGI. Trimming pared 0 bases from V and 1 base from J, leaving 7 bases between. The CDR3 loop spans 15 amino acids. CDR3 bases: TGTGCCAGCAGTTACTCGCCCGGGAGCAATCAGCCCCAGCATTTT. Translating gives CASSYSPGSNQPQHF.

CDR3 sequence (DNA): TGTGCCAGCGCTATCGGACTAGCGGGAAGGGGCGAGACCCAGTACTTC. Protein: CASAIGLAGRGETQYF. The rearrangement links TRBV28 to TRBJ2-5; TRBD2 aligns across 12 bases. There are 16 residues in the CDR3. V dropped 8 bases and J dropped 5; count of bases not matched to a gene: 12. CDR1 is MDHEN, CDR2 SYDVKM, per germline.

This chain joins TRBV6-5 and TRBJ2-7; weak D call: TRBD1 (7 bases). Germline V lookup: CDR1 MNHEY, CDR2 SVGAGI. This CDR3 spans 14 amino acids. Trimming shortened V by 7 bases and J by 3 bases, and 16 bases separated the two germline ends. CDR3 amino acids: CASTRQGGGYEQYF. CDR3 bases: TGTGCCAGCACCAGACAGGGAGGTGGCTACGAGCAGTACTTC.

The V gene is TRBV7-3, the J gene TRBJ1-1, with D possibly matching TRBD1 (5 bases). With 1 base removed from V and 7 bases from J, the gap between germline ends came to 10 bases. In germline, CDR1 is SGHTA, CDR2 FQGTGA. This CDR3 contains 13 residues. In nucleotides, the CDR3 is TGTGCCAGCAGCTTAAGGGGGGTAAATGAAGCTTTCTTT. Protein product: CASSLRGVNEAFF.

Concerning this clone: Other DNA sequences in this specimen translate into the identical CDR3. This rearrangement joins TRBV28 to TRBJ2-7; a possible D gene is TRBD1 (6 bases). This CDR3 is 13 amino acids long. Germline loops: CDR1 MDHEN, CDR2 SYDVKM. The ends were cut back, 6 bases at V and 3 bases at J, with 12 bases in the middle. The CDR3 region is CASSPGQNYEQYF. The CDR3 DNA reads TGTGCCAGCAGCCCAGGACAGAACTACGAGCAGTACTTC.

Written as DNA, the CDR3 is TGTGCCAGCAGTTATTCACAGGGGTACACTGAAGCTTTCTTT. As protein: CASSYSQGYTEAFF. The V and J genes are TRBV6-5 and TRBJ1-1; the match to TRBD1 covers 7 bases. Unmatched junction bases numbered 4, after V lost 3 bases and J lost 3 bases. The CDR3 spans 14 residues. Germline values: CDR1 MNHEY, CDR2 SVGAGI.

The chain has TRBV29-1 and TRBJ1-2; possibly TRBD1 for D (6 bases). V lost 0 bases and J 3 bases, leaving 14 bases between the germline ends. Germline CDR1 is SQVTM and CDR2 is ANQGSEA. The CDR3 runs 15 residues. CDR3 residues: CSVEDQGRPYYGYTF. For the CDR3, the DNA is TGCAGCGTTGAAGATCAGGGGCGTCCCTACTATGGCTACACCTTC. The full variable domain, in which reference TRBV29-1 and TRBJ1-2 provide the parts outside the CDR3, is SAVISQKPSRDICQRGTSLTIQCQVDSQVTMMFWYRQQPGQSLTLIATANQGSEATYESGFVIDKFPISRPNLTFSTLTVSNMSPEDSSIYLCSVEDQGRPYYGYTFGSGTRLTVV.

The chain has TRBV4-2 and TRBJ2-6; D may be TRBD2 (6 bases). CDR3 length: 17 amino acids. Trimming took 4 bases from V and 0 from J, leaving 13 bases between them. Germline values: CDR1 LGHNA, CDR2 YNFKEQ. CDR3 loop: CASSPEGSISGANVLTF. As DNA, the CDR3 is TGTGCCAGCAGCCCGGAGGGGTCCATCTCTGGGGCCAACGTCCTGACTTTC.

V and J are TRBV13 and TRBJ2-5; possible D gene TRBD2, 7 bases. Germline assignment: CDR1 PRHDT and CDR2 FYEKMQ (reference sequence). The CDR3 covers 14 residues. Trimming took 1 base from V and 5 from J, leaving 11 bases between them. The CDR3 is CASSLVGGRETQYF. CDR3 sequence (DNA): TGTGCCAGCAGCTTAGTCGGGGGGCGGGAGACCCAGTACTTC.

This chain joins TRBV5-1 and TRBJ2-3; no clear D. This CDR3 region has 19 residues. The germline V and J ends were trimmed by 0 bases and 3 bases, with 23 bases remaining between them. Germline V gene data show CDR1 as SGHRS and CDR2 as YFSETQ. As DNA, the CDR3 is TGCGCCAGCAGCTTGGGCACTGGGTCGATCTCAGCAGGAACAGATACGCAGTATTTT. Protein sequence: CASSLGTGSISAGTDTQYF.

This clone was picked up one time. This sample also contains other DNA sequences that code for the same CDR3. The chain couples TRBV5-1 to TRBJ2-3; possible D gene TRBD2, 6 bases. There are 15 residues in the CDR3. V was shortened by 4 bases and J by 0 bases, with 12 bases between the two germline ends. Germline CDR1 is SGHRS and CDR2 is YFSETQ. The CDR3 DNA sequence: TGCGCCAGCAGCGCGACTGGAGGGAGCACAGATACGCAGTATTTT. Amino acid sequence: CASSATGGSTDTQYF. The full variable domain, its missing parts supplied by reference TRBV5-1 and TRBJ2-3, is KAGVTQTPRYLIKTRGQQVTLSCSPISGHRSVSWYQQTPGQGLQFLFEYFSETQRNKGNFPGRFSGRQFSNSRSEMNVSTLELGDSALYLCASSATGGSTDTQYFGPGTRLTVL.

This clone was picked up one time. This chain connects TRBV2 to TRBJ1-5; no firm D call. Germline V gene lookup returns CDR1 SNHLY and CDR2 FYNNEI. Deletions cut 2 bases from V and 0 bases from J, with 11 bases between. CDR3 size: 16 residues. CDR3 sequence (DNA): TGTGCCAGCAGTGAACAAGTTCCTGATAGCAATCAGCCCCAGCATTTT. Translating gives CASSEQVPDSNQPQHF.

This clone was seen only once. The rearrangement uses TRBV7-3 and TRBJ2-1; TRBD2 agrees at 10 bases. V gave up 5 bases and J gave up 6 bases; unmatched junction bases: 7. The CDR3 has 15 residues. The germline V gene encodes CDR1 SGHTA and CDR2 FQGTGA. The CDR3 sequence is CASSQGLALGNEQFF. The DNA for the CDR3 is TGTGCCAGCAGCCAGGGACTAGCGCTGGGCAATGAGCAGTTCTTC.

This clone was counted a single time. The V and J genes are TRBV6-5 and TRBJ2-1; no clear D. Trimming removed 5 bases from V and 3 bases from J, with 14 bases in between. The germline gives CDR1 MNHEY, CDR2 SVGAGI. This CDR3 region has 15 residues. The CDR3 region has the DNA TGTGCCAGCAGTCGCGGACGGACGATCTACAATGAGCAGTTCTTC. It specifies CASSRGRTIYNEQFF.

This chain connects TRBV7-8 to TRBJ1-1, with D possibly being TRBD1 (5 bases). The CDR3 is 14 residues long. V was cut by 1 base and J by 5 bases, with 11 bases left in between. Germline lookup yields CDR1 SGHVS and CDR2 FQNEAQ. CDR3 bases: TGTGCCAGCAGCTTAGGTGCGGGGGAAACTGAAGCTTTCTTT. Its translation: CASSLGAGETEAFF.

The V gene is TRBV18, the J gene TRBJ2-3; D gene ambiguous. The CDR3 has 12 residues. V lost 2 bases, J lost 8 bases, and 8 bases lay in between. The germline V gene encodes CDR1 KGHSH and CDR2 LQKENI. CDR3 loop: CASSPVLGTQYF. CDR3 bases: TGTGCCAGCTCACCAGTTCTAGGTACGCAGTATTTT.

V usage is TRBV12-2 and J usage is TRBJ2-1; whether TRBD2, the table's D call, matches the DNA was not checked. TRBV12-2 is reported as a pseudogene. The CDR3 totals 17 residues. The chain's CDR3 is CASRLARAGVKYNEQFF. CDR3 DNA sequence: TGTGCAAGTCGCTTAGCGCGGGCGGGAGTGAAGTACAATGAGCAGTTCTTC.

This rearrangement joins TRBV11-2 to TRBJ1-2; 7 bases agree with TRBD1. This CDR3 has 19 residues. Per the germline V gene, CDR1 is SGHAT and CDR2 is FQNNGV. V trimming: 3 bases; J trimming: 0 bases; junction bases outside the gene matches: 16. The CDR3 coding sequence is TGTGCCAGCAGCTTTGGGGAGGGACCCTGGGACAGATCTAACTATGGCTACACCTTC. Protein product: CASSFGEGPWDRSNYGYTF.

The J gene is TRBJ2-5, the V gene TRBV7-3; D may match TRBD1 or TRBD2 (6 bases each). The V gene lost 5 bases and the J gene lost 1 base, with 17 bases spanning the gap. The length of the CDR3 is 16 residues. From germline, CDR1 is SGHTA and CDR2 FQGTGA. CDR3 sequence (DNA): TGTGCCAGCAGCCCTGGGGGGACACCTGTCCAAGAGACCCAGTACTTC. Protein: CASSPGGTPVQETQYF.

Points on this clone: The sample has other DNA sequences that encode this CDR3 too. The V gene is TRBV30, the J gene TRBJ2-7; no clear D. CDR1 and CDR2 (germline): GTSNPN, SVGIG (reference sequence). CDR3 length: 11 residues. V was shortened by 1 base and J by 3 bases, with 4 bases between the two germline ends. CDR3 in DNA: TGTGCCTGGAGTGCTAACTACGAGCAGTACTTC. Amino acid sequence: CAWSANYEQYF.

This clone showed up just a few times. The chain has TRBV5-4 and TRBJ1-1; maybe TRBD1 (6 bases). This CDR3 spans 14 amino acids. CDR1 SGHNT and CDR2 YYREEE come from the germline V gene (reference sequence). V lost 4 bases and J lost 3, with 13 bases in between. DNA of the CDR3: TGTGCCAGCAGCCGACGGGGGCGGGACACTGAAGCTTTCTTT. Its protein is CASSRRGRDTEAFF.

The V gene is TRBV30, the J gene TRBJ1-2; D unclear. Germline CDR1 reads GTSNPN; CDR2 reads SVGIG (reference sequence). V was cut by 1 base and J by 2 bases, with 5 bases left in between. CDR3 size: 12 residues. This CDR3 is CAWSETNYGYTF. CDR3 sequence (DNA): TGTGCCTGGAGTGAGACAAACTATGGCTACACCTTC. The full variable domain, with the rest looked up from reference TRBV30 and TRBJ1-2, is SQTIHQWPATLVQPVGSPLSLECTVEGTSNPNLYWYRQAAGRGLQLLFYSVGIGQISSEVPQNLSASRPQDRQFILSSKKLLLSDSGFYLCAWSETNYGYTFGSGTRLTVV.

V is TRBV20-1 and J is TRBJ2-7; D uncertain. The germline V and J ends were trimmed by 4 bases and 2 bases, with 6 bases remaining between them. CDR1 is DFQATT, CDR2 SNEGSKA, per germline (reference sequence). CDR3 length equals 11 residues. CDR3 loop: CSAIETYEQYF. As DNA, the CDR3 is TGCAGTGCTATTGAAACCTACGAGCAGTACTTC.